One sample yielded the 12 T cell receptor beta chains listed below, sequenced in a study of cytomegalovirus exposure and HLA in healthy donors (dated by TCRdb to about 2017). The library was produced with the immunoSEQ multiplex PCR assay. The multiplex PCR relied on a mix of 60 forward primers for TCR Vbeta segments and 13 reverse primers for TCR Jbeta segments. The table comes from immuneACCESS by way of TCRdb, which keeps in-frame sequences with V and J called. Part of the clones is missing from these tables; in studies checked, under half for an unresolved V gene and the rest for unknown reasons. The table for this sample lists some 150,000 clones; 70% to 80% of them were counted only once. The top ten clonotypes cover more than 4.5% of the sample. Source material: PBMCs. The receptors here all came from a woman aged 45-60 years in good health and CMV-seronegative.

J is TRBJ1-4 and V is TRBV2; 7 bases align to TRBD1. Trimming took 2 bases from V and 2 from J; bases not matched to a gene: 5. Germline V CDR1 and CDR2: SNHLY, FYNNEI. This CDR3 has 16 residues. The CDR3 is CASSERLGQTNEKLFF. DNA for the CDR3: TGTGCCAGCAGTGAAAGATTGGGACAGACTAATGAAAAACTGTTTTTT.

The gene calls are TRBV5-6 and TRBJ1-1, with TRBD1 identical over 7 bases. The CDR3 is made up of 14 amino acids. The V gene's germline CDR1 is SGHDT and CDR2 YYEEEE. V lost 5 bases and J lost 4; bases outside the gene matches: 8. CDR3 sequence (DNA): TGTGCCAGCAGTCCCGACAGGGTCCTCACTGAAGCTTTCTTT. Amino acids: CASSPDRVLTEAFF.

V is TRBV2 and J is TRBJ1-5, with a tentative D call TRBD1 (6 bases). CDR1 and CDR2 (germline): SNHLY, FYNNEI. The CDR3 runs 18 residues. V was trimmed by 1 base and J by 4 bases, leaving 20 bases between them. The CDR3 loop is CASSEVLLRQVRNQPQHF. CDR3 DNA: TGTGCCAGCAGTGAAGTGTTACTCCGACAGGTTAGAAATCAGCCCCAGCATTTT.

The chain has TRBV30 and TRBJ1-5; 10 bases are a match to TRBD1. The CDR3 extends over 15 amino acids. Germline CDR1 reads GTSNPN; CDR2 reads SVGIG (reference sequence). After removal of 0 bases from V and 6 bases from J, the junction contained 5 bases not matched to a gene. In nucleotides, the CDR3 is TGTGCCTGGAGTGTACGGGACAGGGGCTGTCAGCCCCAGCATTTT. Translating gives CAWSVRDRGCQPQHF.

The rearrangement links TRBV7-9 to TRBJ1-3; 8 nucleotides agree with TRBD1. The CDR3 is 15 residues long. Germline CDR1 reads SEHNR; CDR2 reads FQNEAQ (reference sequence). The J segment lost 2 bases and the V segment lost 5 bases, leaving 5 bases of the junction unmatched. In DNA, the CDR3 is TGTGCCAGCAGCCAAAGGGGACAGGCTGGAAACACCATATATTTT. It is translated as CASSQRGQAGNTIYF.

The CDR3 DNA reads as TGTGCCAGCAGTCCCGGGGGGTTCCGTGGCTACACCTTC. This gives the protein CASSPGGFRGYTF. The V call is TRBV28, the J call TRBJ1-2; weak D call: TRBD1 (5 bases). V was pared by 5 bases and J by 7 bases, with 14 bases between. Per the germline V gene, CDR1 is MDHEN and CDR2 is SYDVKM. The CDR3 has 13 residues.

The CDR3 here is CASSQARGNTIYF. DNA of the CDR3: TGCGCCAGCAGCCAAGCCCGGGGGAACACCATATATTTT. This rearrangement joins TRBV4-1 to TRBJ1-3; tentative D call: TRBD1 (5 bases). The V and J ends lost 1 base and 7 bases respectively, with 8 bases between them. Germline lookup yields CDR1 MGHRA and CDR2 YSYEKL. The CDR3 is 13 amino acids.

The chain joins TRBV19 to TRBJ2-3, with D possibly matching TRBD2 (6 bases). This CDR3 spans 14 amino acids. The V gene's germline CDR1 is LNHDA and CDR2 SQIVND (reference sequence). V was cut by 3 bases and J by 5 bases, with 12 bases left in between. Here the CDR3 DNA reads TGTGCCAGTAGTATGACGGGGGTGGGAGATACGCAGTATTTT. Amino acid sequence: CASSMTGVGDTQYF. The variable domain in full, with the rest retrieved from reference TRBV19 and TRBJ2-3, is DGGITQSPKYLFRKEGQNVTLSCEQNLNHDAMYWYRQDPGQGLRLIYYSQIVNDFQKGDIAEGYSVSREKKESFPLTVTSAQKNPTAFYLCASSMTGVGDTQYFGPGTRLTVL.

V and J are TRBV9 and TRBJ1-2; D remains ambiguous. This CDR3 spans 13 amino acids. With 4 bases removed from V and 8 bases from J, the gap between germline ends came to 15 bases. Germline CDR1 and CDR2: SGDLS and YYNGEE. CDR3 in amino acids: CASSPLGGNGYTF. The CDR3 DNA follows: TGTGCCAGCAGCCCCCTGGGCGGGAACGGCTACACCTTC.

The chain joins TRBV15 to TRBJ2-2, with TRBD2 as a possible D gene (7 bases). The CDR3 runs 12 residues. The germline V gene encodes CDR1 LNHNV and CDR2 YYDKDF (reference sequence). Trimming removed 8 bases from V and 6 bases from J, with 10 bases in between. The CDR3 loop is CATEGGAGELFF. CDR3 DNA sequence: TGTGCCACCGAGGGGGGGGCCGGGGAGCTGTTTTTT. The entire variable domain, with the rest obtained from reference TRBV15 and TRBJ2-2, is as follows: DAMVIQNPRYQVTQFGKPVTLSCSQTLNHNVMYWYQQKSSQAPKLLFHYYDKDFNNEADTPDNFQSRRPNTSFCFLDIRSPGLGDTAMYLCATEGGAGELFFGEGSRLTVL.

The V gene is TRBV2, the J gene TRBJ1-5; the match to TRBD1 covers 12 bases. CDR3 size: 15 residues. With V trimmed by 4 bases and J by 6 bases, 4 bases remained unmatched. CDR1 and CDR2 from the germline V gene are SNHLY and FYNNEI. CDR3 DNA: TGTGCCAGCAGTGGGGACAGGGGGCGAGGTCAGCCCCAGCATTTT. This sequence encodes CASSGDRGRGQPQHF.

The chain employs TRBV7-9 and TRBJ2-5; 10 bases agree with TRBD2. Looked up from germline, CDR1 is SEHNR and CDR2 is FQNEAQ (reference sequence). The J segment lost 2 bases and the V segment lost 6 bases, leaving 6 bases of the junction unmatched. The CDR3 is made up of 15 amino acids. CDR3 residues: CASRDTSGAQETQYF. In nucleotides, the CDR3 is TGTGCCAGCAGAGATACTAGCGGGGCACAAGAGACCCAGTACTTC.